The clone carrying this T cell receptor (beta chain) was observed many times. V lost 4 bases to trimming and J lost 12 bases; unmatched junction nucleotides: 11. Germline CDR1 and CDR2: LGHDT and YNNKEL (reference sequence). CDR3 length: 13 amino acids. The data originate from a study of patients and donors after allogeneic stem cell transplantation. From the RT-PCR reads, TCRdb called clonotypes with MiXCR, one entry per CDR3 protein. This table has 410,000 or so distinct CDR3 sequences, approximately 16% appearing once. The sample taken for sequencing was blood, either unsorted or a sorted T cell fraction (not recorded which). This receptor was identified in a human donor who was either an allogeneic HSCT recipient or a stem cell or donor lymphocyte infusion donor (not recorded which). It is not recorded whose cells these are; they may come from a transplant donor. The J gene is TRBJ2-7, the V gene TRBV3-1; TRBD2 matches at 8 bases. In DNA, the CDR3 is TGTGCCAGCAGCCTCTCAGGACTAGCTGGGCCGTACTTC. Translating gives CASSLSGLAGPYF.